These 20 T cell receptor beta chains were all obtained from the same sample, sequenced in a study of shared clonotypes between healthy human individuals. Repertoires were generated with immunoSEQ multiplex PCR, while TCRdb's copy carries only in-frame clones and drops some. The sample consists of some 1 million clones, around 75% of them appearing once. The sequencing input was memory CD4+ T cells sorted from blood. Subset denoted: CD45RA-negative fraction. All receptors derive from a man younger than 35 in good health.

The rearrangement uses TRBV18 and TRBJ2-3; D perhaps matches TRBD2 (5 bases). Trimming left V 2 bases short and J 0 bases short, with 18 bases between. Germline V gene data show CDR1 as KGHSH and CDR2 as LQKENI. The CDR3 length is 18 residues. The CDR3 spells CASSPVYNIGVSTDTQYF. The CDR3 nucleotides are TGTGCCAGCTCACCAGTCTATAATATCGGGGTTAGCACAGATACGCAGTATTTT. The full variable domain, with the rest looked up from reference TRBV18 and TRBJ2-3, is NAGVMQNPRHLVRRRGQEARLRCSPMKGHSHVYWYRQLPEEGLKFMVYLQKENIIDESGMPKERFSAEFPKEGPSILRIQQVVRGDSAAYFCASSPVYNIGVSTDTQYFGPGTRLTVL.

The rearrangement links TRBV7-6 to TRBJ1-1, with D possibly TRBD1 on 5 matching bases. V lost 1 base and J lost 7, with 10 bases in between. The CDR3 loop spans 13 amino acids. Looked up from germline, CDR1 is SGHVS and CDR2 is FNYEAQ. The CDR3 sequence: CASSLVGAGEAFF. DNA for the CDR3: TGTGCCAGCAGCTTAGTAGGGGCTGGTGAAGCTTTCTTT.

This chain links TRBV15 with TRBJ2-7; unclear D gene. This CDR3 has 14 amino acids. Germline CDR1 reads LNHNV; CDR2 reads YYDKDF (reference sequence). V was clipped by 0 bases and J by 2 bases, with 8 bases between them. The CDR3 nucleotides are TGTGCCACCAGCAGAGATGGCGGACCCTACGAGCAGTACTTC. It codes for CATSRDGGPYEQYF.

CDR3 DNA: TGTGCCAGCAGCTTATTTGGGGGGTCTGGAAACACCATATATTTT. Protein sequence: CASSLFGGSGNTIYF. V is TRBV7-9 and J is TRBJ1-3; possibly TRBD1 for D (5 bases). Germline loops: CDR1 SEHNR, CDR2 FQNEAQ (reference sequence). The CDR3 has 15 residues. V was cut by 2 bases and J by 1 base, with 9 bases left in between.

The J gene is TRBJ1-3, the V gene TRBV2, with no clear D. From germline, CDR1 is SNHLY and CDR2 FYNNEI. There are 13 residues in the CDR3. Trimming stripped 1 base from V and 7 bases from J, with 8 bases between. CDR3 nucleotides: TGTGCCAGCAGTGAAGACTACCAGAACACCATATATTTT. This codes for CASSEDYQNTIYF.

The chain carries TRBV7-2 and TRBJ2-5; D possibly corresponds to TRBD2 (6 bases). The CDR3 extends over 14 amino acids. Between the trimmed V and J ends, which lost 5 bases and 5 bases, there was a span of 15 bases. CDR1 and CDR2 from the germline V gene are SGHTA and FQGNSA. The CDR3 DNA sequence: TGTGCCAGCAGCCCGGGGACTGCGGGGGAGACCCAGTACTTC. It codes for CASSPGTAGETQYF. The complete variable domain, with remaining parts taken from reference TRBV7-2 and TRBJ2-5, reads GAGVSQSPSNKVTEKGKDVELRCDPISGHTALYWYRQSLGQGLEFLIYFQGNSAPDKSGLPSDRFSAERTGGSVSTLTIQRTQQEDSAVYLCASSPGTAGETQYFGPGTRLLVL.

The rearrangement links TRBV7-2 to TRBJ2-1; 9 bases are shared with TRBD1. With 5 bases clipped from V and 9 bases from J, the junction kept 8 bases outside the gene matches. This CDR3 is built from 14 residues. Per the germline V gene, CDR1 is SGHTA and CDR2 is FQGNSA. This CDR3 reads CASSPGQGRGEQFF. In DNA form, the CDR3 reads TGTGCCAGCAGCCCCGGACAGGGGAGGGGTGAGCAGTTCTTC.

The chain joins TRBV4-3 to TRBJ2-2; D remains unclear. The V and J ends lost 5 bases and 4 bases respectively, with 11 bases between them. This CDR3 contains 14 residues. Germline CDR1 is LGHNA and CDR2 is YSLEER. CDR3 coding DNA: TGCGCCAGCAGCAAAGGCCATGGCACCGGGGAGCTGTTTTTT. This translates into CASSKGHGTGELFF.

V is TRBV28 and J is TRBJ1-2; TRBD1 is a possible D gene (6 bases). With 10 bases removed from V and 4 bases from J, the gap between germline ends came to 13 bases. The CDR3 is made up of 12 amino acids. In germline, CDR1 is MDHEN, CDR2 SYDVKM. Written as DNA, the CDR3 is TGTGCCACCAGACAACAGGGCTATGGCTACACCTTC. This translates into CATRQQGYGYTF.

V and J are TRBV14 and TRBJ1-1; possible D gene TRBD1, 5 bases. There are 13 residues in the CDR3. Trimming pared 3 bases from V and 7 bases from J, leaving 12 bases between. The germline V gene has CDR1 SGHDN and CDR2 FVKESK. This CDR3 is CASSQVGTIEAFF. CDR3 sequence (DNA): TGTGCCAGCAGCCAGGTAGGGACGATTGAAGCTTTCTTT.

The chain has TRBV5-6 and TRBJ2-2, with 11 positions matching TRBD2. Germline V lookup: CDR1 SGHDT, CDR2 YYEEEE. The V gene end was trimmed by 4 bases and the J gene end by 0 bases; junction bases not matched to a gene: 5. The CDR3 sequence is 17 residues long. The CDR3 nucleotides read TGTGCCAGCAGCCGATCGGGACTAGCGGCGAACACCGGGGAGCTGTTTTTT. It encodes CASSRSGLAANTGELFF.

The V gene is TRBV6-5, the J gene TRBJ2-1, with 7 bases lining up with TRBD2. Germline values: CDR1 MNHEY, CDR2 SVGAGI. The CDR3 is 13 amino acids. V lost 6 bases to trimming and J lost 8 bases; unmatched junction nucleotides: 7. CDR3 in DNA: TGTGCCAGCAGACGCGGGGGAACAGATGAGCAGTTCTTC. It encodes CASRRGGTDEQFF.

The chain links TRBV2 to TRBJ2-3; TRBD2 might be the D (6 bases). Trimming pared 1 base from V and 10 bases from J, leaving 9 bases between. The CDR3 spans 12 residues. Germline loops: CDR1 SNHLY, CDR2 FYNNEI. CDR3: CASSEGREAQYF. The CDR3 DNA follows: TGTGCCAGCAGTGAAGGGAGGGAGGCGCAGTATTTT.

The sample holds a few counts of this clone. Other nucleotide sequences in the sample specify the same CDR3. V is TRBV19 and J is TRBJ1-5; D remains ambiguous. Looked up from germline, CDR1 is LNHDA and CDR2 is SQIVND (reference sequence). The CDR3 covers 15 residues. The V end lost 1 base, the J end lost 2 bases, and 9 bases lay between the germline ends. The CDR3 sequence is CASSIGQAGNQPQHF. The CDR3 DNA reads as TGTGCCAGTAGTATAGGGCAGGCCGGCAATCAGCCCCAGCATTTT.

The chain uses TRBV18 and TRBJ2-2; 14 bases fit TRBD2. V shed 6 bases, J shed 6 bases, and the junction held 12 bases outside the gene matches. CDR3 length equals 18 residues. In germline, CDR1 is KGHSH, CDR2 LQKENI. As DNA, the CDR3 is TGTGCCAGCTCGCCTTCGACTAGCGGGAGGGCCTTGGCCGGGGAGCTGTTTTTT. Its translation: CASSPSTSGRALAGELFF.

This clone was detected only once. This sequence joins TRBV5-5 and TRBJ2-3, with D unclear. Germline V gives CDR1 SGHKS, CDR2 YYEKEE (reference sequence). This CDR3 spans 13 amino acids. Trimming shortened V by 2 bases and J by 4 bases, and 8 bases separated the two germline ends. This CDR3 is CASSLILADTQYF. In nucleotides, the CDR3 is TGTGCCAGCAGCTTAATTTTGGCAGATACGCAGTATTTT.

The rearrangement joins TRBV4-3 to TRBJ2-3; 7 nucleotides agree with TRBD2. The junction had 10 bases not matched to a gene; V was cut back by 0 bases and J by 4 bases. The CDR3 has 17 residues. Looked up from germline, CDR1 is LGHNA and CDR2 is YSLEER. The CDR3 DNA sequence: TGCGCCAGCAGCCAAGAGGCAGGACCTCGGGGGGCAGATACGCAGTATTTT. Amino acids: CASSQEAGPRGADTQYF.

V gene TRBV2 combines with J gene TRBJ2-7, with D perhaps matching TRBD1 (5 bases). Trimming pared 7 bases from V and 4 bases from J, leaving 17 bases between. The CDR3 totals 14 residues. Germline V CDR1 and CDR2: SNHLY, FYNNEI. CDR3 loop: CASMSQGIGYEQYF. CDR3 nucleotide sequence: TGTGCCAGCATGAGCCAGGGAATAGGGTACGAGCAGTACTTC.

The V gene is TRBV5-3, the J gene TRBJ2-7, with D uncertain. TRBV5-3 is designated an ORF whose function remains uncertain. The length of the CDR3 is 14 residues. V was shortened by 3 bases and J by 0 bases, with 10 bases between the two germline ends. CDR3 amino acids: CARSSLLSSYEQYF. The CDR3, as DNA: TGTGCCAGAAGCTCCCTGTTGAGCTCCTACGAGCAGTACTTC.

This chain joins TRBV5-1 and TRBJ2-3, with 9 positions matching TRBD2. CDR3 length: 16 amino acids. From germline, CDR1 is SGHRS and CDR2 YFSETQ. The V segment lost 0 bases and the J segment 1 base; nucleotides outside the gene matches: 3. Here the CDR3 DNA reads TGCGCCAGCAGCTTGGGGAAGCGGGAGGGCACAGATACGCAGTATTTT. As protein: CASSLGKREGTDTQYF.